This TCR beta chain was sequenced in a study of blood T cells in healthy people across ages. The study's findings and limits: Nothing was known about donor CMV status, and this possibly confounded expanded clonotype changes.

Comments on this clonotype: Antigen specificity is unknown. This may stem from a read error, because a much larger clone lies one nucleotide away.

With 4 bases clipped from V and 3 bases from J, the junction kept 11 bases outside the gene matches. Germline CDR1 is SEHNR and CDR2 is FQNEAQ (reference sequence). The CDR3 extends over 16 amino acids. Collection of around 10 milliliters of peripheral blood was performed for each donor. Each sample yielded at least 6 million isolated PBMCs. It was with a sample-barcoded 5' primer and a J-beta primer mix that a second PCR of about 7 to 12 cycles was run. TCRdb re-called the 5' RACE reads through MiXCR, storing one row per CDR3 protein. The table records about 1.7 million distinct CDR3 sequences, 28% of them present only once.

The TCR comes from a woman aged 25 to 39 in good health. The specimen was blood. The chain is built from TRBV7-9 and TRBJ2-7, with 8 bases identical to TRBD1. CDR3 DNA: TGTGCCAGCAGCTCAATACCCGGGACAGGCTACTACGAGCAGTACTTC. Its protein is CASSSIPGTGYYEQYF. Together with reference TRBV7-9 and TRBJ2-7, the CDR3 gives the full variable domain: DTGVSQNPRHKITKRGQNVTFRCDPISEHNRLYWYRQTLGQGPEFLTYFQNEAQLEKSRLLSDRFSAERPKGSFSTLEIQRTEQGDSAMYLCASSSIPGTGYYEQYFGPGTRLTVT.